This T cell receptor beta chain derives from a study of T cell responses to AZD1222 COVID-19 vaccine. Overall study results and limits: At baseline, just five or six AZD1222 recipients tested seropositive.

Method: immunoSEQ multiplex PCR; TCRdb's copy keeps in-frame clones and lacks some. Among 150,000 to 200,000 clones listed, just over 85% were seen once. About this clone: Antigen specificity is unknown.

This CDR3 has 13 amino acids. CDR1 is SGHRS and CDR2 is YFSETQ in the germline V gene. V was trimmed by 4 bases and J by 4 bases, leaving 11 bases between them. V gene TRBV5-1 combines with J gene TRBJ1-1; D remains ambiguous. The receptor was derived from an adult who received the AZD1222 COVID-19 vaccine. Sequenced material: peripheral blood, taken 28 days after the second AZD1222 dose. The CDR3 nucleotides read TGCGCCAGCAGCCTAAGCGCCGGCACTGAAGCTTTCTTT. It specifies CASSLSAGTEAFF. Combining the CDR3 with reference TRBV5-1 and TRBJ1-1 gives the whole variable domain KAGVTQTPRYLIKTRGQQVTLSCSPISGHRSVSWYQQTPGQGLQFLFEYFSETQRNKGNFPGRFSGRQFSNSRSEMNVSTLELGDSALYLCASSLSAGTEAFFGQGTRLTVV.